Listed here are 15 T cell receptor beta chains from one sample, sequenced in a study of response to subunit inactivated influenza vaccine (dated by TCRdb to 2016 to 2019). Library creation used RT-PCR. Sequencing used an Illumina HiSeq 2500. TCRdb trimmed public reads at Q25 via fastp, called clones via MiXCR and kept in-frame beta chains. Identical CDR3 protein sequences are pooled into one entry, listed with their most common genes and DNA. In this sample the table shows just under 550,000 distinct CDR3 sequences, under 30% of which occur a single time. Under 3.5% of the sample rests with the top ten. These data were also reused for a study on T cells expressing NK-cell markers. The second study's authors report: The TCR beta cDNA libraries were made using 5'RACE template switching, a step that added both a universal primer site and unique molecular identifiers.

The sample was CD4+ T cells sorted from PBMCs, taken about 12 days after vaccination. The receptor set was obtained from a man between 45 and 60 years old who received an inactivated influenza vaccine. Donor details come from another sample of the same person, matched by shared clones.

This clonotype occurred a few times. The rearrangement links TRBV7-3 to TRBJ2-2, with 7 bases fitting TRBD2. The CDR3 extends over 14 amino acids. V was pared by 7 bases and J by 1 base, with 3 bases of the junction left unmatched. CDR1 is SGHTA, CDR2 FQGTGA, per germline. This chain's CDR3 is CASKSGVNTGELFF. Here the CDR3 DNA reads TGTGCCAGCAAGAGCGGGGTGAACACCGGGGAGCTGTTTTTT. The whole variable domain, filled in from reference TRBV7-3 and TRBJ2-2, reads GAGVSQTPSNKVTEKGKYVELRCDPISGHTALYWYRQSLGQGPEFLIYFQGTGAADDSGLPNDRFFAVRPEGSVSTLKIQRTERGDSAVYLCASKSGVNTGELFFGEGSRLTVL.

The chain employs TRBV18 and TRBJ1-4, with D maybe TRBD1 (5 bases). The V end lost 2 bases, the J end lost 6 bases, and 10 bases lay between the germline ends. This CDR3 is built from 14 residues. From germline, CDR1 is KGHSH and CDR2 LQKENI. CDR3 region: CASSPSGGDEKLFF. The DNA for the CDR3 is TGTGCCAGCTCACCATCGGGAGGGGATGAAAAACTGTTTTTT.

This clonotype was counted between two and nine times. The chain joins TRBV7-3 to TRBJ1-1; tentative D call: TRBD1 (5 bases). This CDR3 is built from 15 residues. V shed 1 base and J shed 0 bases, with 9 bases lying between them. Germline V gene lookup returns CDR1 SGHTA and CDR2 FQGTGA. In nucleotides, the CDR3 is TGTGCCAGCAGCTTAAACCCAGGGTTGAACACTGAAGCTTTCTTT. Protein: CASSLNPGLNTEAFF.

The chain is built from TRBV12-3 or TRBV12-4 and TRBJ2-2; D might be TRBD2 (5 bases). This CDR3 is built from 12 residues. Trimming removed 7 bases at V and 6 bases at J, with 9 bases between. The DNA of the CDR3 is TGTGCCAGCAACCGGGGTGCCGGGGAGCTGTTTTTT. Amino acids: CASNRGAGELFF.

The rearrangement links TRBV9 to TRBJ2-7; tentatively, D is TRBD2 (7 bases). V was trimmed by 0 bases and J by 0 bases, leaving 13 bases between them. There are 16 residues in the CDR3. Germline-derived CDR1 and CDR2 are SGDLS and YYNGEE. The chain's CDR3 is CASSVDPGGTSYEQYF. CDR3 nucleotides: TGTGCCAGCAGCGTAGACCCGGGGGGCACCTCCTACGAGCAGTACTTC.

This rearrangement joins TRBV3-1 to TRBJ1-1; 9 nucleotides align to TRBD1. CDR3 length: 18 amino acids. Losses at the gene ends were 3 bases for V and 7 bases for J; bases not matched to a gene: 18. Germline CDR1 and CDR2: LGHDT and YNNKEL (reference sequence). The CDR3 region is CASSQAPGTGKGHGEAFF. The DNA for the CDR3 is TGTGCCAGCAGCCAGGCCCCCGGGACAGGGAAAGGGCACGGTGAAGCTTTCTTT.

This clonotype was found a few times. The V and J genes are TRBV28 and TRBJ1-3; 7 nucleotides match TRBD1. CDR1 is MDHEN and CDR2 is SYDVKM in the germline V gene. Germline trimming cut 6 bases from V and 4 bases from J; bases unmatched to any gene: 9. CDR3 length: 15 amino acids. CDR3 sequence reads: CASSLMTGTGNTIYF. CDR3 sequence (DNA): TGTGCCAGCAGCCTGATGACAGGGACCGGAAACACCATATATTTT. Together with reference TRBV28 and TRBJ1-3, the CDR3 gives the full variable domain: DVKVTQSSRYLVKRTGEKVFLECVQDMDHENMFWYRQDPGLGLRLIYFSYDVKMKEKGDIPEGYSVSREKKERFSLILESASTNQTSMYLCASSLMTGTGNTIYFGEGSWLTVV.

As DNA, the CDR3 is TGTGCCAGCAGTTTGAGAGAACGGGGAGGCACAGATACGCAGTATTTT. Translation: CASSLRERGGTDTQYF. This sequence joins TRBV28 and TRBJ2-3; D may be TRBD2 (5 bases). Trimming shortened V by 3 bases and J by 1 base, and 14 bases separated the two germline ends. The CDR3 is 16 residues long. From germline, CDR1 is MDHEN and CDR2 SYDVKM.

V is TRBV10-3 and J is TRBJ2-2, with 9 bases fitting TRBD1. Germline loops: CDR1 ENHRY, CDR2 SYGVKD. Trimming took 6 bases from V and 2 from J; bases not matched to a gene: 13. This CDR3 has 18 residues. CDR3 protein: CAIRAPTGTGINTGELFF. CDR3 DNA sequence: TGTGCCATCAGGGCCCCCACCGGGACAGGGATTAACACCGGGGAGCTGTTTTTT.

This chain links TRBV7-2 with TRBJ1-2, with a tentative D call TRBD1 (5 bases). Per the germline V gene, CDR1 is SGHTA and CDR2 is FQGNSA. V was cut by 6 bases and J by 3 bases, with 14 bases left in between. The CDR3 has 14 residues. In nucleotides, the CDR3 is TGTGCCAGCAGTTCCGCGGGAGGGGACTATGGCTACACCTTC. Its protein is CASSSAGGDYGYTF.

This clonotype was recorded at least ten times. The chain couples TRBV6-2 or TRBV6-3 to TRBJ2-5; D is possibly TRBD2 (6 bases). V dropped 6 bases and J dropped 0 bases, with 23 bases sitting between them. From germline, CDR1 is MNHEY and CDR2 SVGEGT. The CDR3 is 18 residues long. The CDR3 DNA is TGTGCCAGCAGAAAGTCCGGACTCGTGGGGAGGTACCAAGAGACCCAGTACTTC. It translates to CASRKSGLVGRYQETQYF.

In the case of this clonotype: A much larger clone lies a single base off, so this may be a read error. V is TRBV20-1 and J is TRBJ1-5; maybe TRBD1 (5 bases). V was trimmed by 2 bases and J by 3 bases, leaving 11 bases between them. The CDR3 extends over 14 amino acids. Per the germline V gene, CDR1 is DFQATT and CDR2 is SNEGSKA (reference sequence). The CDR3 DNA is TGCAGTGCTAGACCCGGGACGGTCAATCAGCCCCAGCATTTT. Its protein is CSARPGTVNQPQHF.

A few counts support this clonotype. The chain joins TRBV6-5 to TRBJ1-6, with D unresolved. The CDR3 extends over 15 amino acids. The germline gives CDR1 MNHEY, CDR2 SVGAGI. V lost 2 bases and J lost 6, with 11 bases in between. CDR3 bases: TGTGCCAGCAGTTACGCGGCCAAGGGTAATTCACCCCTCCACTTT. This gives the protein CASSYAAKGNSPLHF.

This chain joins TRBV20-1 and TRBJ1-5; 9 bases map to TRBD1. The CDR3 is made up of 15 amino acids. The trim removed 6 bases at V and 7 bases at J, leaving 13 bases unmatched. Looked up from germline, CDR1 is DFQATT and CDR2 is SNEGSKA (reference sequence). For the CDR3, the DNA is TGCAGTGCCTTAACAGGGGGCCGCAATGCCCAGCCCCAGCATTTT. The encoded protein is CSALTGGRNAQPQHF.

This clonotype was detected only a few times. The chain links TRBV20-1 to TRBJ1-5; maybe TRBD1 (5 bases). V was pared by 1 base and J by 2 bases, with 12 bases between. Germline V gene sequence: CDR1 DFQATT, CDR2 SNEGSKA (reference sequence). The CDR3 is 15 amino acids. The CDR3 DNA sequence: TGCAGTGCTAGAGTTCAGGGTAGAGGCAATCAGCCCCAGCATTTT. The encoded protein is CSARVQGRGNQPQHF.